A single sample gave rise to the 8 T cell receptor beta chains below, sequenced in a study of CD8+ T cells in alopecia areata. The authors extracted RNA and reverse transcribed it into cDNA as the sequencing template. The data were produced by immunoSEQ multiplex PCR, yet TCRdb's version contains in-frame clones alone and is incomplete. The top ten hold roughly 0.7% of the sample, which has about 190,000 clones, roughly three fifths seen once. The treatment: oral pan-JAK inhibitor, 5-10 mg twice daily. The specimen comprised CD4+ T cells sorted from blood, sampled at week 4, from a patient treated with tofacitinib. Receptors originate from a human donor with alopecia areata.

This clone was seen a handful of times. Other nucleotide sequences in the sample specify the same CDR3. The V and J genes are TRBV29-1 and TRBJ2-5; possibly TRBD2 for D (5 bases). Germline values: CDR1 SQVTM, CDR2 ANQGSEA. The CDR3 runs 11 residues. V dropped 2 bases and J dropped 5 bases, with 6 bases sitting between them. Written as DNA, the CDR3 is TGCAGCGTTGAATCGGGGGAGACCCAGTACTTC. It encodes CSVESGETQYF.

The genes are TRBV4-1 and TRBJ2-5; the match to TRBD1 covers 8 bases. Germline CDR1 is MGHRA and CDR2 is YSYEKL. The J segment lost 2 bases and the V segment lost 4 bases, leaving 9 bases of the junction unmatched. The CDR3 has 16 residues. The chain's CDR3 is CASSPFGQGGQETQYF. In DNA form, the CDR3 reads TGCGCCAGCAGCCCCTTCGGACAGGGCGGGCAAGAGACCCAGTACTTC.

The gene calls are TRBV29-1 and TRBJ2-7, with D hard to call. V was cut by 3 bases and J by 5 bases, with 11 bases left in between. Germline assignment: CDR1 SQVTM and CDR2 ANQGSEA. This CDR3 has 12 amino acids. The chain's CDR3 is CSVEGSRDEQYF. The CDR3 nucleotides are TGCAGCGTTGAGGGTTCTAGGGACGAGCAGTACTTC.

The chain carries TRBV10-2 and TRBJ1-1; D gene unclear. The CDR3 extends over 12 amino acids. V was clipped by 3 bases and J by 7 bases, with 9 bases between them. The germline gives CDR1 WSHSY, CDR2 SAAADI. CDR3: CASSEGRFEAFF. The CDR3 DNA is TGCGCCAGCAGTGAAGGACGGTTTGAAGCTTTCTTT.

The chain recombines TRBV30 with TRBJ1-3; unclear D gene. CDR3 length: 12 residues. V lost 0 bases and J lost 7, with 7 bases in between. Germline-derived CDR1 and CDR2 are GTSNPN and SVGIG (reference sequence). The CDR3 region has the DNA TGTGCCTGGAGTGTGAATACGAACACCATATATTTT. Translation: CAWSVNTNTIYF. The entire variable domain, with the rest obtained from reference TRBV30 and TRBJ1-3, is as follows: SQTIHQWPATLVQPVGSPLSLECTVEGTSNPNLYWYRQAAGRGLQLLFYSVGIGQISSEVPQNLSASRPQDRQFILSSKKLLLSDSGFYLCAWSVNTNTIYFGEGSWLTVV.

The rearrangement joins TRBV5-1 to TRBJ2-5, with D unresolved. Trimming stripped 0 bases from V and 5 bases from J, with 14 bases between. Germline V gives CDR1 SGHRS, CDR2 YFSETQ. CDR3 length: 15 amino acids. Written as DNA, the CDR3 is TGCGCCAGCAGCTTGGCCCCCACGGATGGGGAGACCCAGTACTTC. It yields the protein CASSLAPTDGETQYF.

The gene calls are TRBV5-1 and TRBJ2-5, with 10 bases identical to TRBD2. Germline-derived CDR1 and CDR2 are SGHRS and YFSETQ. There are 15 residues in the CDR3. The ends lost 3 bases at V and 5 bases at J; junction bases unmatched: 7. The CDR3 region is CASSWGTSVEETQYF. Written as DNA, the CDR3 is TGCGCCAGCAGCTGGGGGACTAGCGTAGAGGAGACCCAGTACTTC.

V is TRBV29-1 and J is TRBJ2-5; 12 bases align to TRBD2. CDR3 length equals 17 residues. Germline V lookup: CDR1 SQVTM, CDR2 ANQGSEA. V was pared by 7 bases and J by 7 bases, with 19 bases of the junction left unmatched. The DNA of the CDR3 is TGCAGCGCCGGCCGACAGAAACTAGCGGGAGGTCACGGGACCCAGTACTTC. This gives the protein CSAGRQKLAGGHGTQYF.